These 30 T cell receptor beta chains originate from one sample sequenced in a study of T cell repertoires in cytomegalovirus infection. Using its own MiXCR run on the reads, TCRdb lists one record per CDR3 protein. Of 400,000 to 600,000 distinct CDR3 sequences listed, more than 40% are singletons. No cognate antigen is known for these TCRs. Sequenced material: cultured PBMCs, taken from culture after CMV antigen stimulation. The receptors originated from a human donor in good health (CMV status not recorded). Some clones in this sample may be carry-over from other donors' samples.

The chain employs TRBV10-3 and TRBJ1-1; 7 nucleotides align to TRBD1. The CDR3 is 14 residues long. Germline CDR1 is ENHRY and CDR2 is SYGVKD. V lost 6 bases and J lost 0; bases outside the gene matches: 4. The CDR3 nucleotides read TGTGCCATCAGCAGGGGGGATCTGAACACTGAAGCTTTCTTT. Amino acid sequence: CAISRGDLNTEAFF.

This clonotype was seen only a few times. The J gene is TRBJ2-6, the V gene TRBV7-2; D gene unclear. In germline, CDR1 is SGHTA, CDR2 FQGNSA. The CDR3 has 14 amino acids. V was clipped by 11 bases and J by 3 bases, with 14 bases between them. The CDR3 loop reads CALTGTLGANVLTF. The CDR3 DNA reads TGTGCCCTCACCGGCACCCTTGGGGCCAACGTCCTGACTTTC.

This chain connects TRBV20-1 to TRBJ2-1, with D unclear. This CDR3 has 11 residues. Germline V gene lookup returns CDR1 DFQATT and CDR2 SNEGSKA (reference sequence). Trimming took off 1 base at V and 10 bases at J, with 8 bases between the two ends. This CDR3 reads CSARGLEEQFF. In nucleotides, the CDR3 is TGCAGTGCTAGAGGCCTAGAGGAGCAGTTCTTC.

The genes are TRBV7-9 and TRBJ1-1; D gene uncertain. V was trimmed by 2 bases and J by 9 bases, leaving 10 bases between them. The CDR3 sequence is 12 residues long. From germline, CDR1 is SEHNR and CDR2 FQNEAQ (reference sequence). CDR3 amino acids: CASSLIGGQAFF. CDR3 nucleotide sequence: TGTGCCAGCAGCTTAATCGGCGGACAAGCTTTCTTT.

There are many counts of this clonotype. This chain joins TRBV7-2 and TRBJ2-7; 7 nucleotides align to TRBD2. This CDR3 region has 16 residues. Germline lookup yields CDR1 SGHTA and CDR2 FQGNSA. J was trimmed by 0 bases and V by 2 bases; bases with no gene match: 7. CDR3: CASSLRGGSSSYEQYF. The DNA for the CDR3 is TGTGCCAGCAGCTTACGCGGGGGATCAAGCTCCTACGAGCAGTACTTC.

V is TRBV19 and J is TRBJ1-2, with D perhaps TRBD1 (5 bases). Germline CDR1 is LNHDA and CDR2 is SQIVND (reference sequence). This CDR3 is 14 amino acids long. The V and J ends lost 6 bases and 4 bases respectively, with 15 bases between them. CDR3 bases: TGTGCCAGTAGCCGGGACTGGGTTTTCTATGGCTACACCTTC. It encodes CASSRDWVFYGYTF.

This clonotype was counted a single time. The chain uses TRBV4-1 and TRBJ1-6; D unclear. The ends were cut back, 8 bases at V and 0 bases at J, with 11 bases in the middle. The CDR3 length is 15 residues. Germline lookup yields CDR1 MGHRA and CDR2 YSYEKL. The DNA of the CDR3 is TGCGCCAGCCGCCGAGGGAGCTCCTATAATTCACCCCTCCACTTT. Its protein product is CASRRGSSYNSPLHF.

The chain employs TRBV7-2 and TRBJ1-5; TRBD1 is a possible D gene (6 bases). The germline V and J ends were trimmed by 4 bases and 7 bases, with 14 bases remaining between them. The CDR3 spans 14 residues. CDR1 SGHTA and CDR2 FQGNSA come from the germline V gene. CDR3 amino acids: CASSYDRMGQPQHF. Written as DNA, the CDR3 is TGTGCCAGCAGCTACGACAGGATGGGGCAGCCCCAGCATTTT.

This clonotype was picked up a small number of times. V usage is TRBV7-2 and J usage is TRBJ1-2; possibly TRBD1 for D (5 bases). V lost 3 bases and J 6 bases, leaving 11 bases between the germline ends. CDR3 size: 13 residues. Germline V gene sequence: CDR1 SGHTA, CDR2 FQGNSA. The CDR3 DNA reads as TGTGCCAGCAGCTTGGGGGTCATTGATGGCTACACCTTC. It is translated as CASSLGVIDGYTF.

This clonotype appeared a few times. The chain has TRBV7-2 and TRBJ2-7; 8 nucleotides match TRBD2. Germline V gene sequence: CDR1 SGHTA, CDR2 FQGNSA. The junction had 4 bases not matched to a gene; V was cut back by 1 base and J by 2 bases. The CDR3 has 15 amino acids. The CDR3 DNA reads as TGTGCCAGCAGCTTAGTAGCGGGGTCGACCTACGAGCAGTACTTC. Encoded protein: CASSLVAGSTYEQYF.

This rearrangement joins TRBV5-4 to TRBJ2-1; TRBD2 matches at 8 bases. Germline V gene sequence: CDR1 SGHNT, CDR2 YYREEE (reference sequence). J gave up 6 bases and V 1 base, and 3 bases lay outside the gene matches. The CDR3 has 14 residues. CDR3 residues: CASSLRLATNEQFF. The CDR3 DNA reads TGTGCCAGCAGCTTGAGACTAGCGACCAATGAGCAGTTCTTC.

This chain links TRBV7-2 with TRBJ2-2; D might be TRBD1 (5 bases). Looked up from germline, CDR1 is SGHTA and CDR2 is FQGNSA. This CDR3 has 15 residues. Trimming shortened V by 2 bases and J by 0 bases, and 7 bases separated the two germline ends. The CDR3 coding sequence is TGTGCCAGCAGCTTACGACAGTCGAACACCGGGGAGCTGTTTTTT. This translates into CASSLRQSNTGELFF.

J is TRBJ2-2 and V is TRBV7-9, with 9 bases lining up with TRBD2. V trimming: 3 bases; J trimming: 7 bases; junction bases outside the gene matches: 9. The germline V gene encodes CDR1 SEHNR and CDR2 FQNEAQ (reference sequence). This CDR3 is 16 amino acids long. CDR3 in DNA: TGTGCCAGCAGCTTCGTCCCAGCGGGAGGTCTCGGGGAGCTGTTTTTT. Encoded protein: CASSFVPAGGLGELFF.

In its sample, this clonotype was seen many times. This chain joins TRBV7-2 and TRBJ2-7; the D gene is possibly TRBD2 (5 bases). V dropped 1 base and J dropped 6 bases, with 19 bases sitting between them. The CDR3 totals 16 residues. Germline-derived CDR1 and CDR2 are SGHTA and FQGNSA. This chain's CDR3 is CASSLGPLGNSGEQYF. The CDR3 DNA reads TGTGCCAGCAGCTTAGGCCCACTAGGAAACTCAGGCGAGCAGTACTTC.

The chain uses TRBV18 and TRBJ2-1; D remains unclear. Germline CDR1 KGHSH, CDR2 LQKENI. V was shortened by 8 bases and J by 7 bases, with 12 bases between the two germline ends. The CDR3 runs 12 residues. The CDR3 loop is CASERTANEQFF. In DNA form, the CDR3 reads TGTGCCAGCGAGCGAACTGCTAATGAGCAGTTCTTC. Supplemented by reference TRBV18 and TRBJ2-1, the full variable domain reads NAGVMQNPRHLVRRRGQEARLRCSPMKGHSHVYWYRQLPEEGLKFMVYLQKENIIDESGMPKERFSAEFPKEGPSILRIQQVVRGDSAAYFCASERTANEQFFGPGTRLTVL.

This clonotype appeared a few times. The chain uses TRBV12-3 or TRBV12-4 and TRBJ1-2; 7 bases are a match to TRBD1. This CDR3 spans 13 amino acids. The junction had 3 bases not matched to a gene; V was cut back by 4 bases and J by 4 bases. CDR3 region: CASSYRGVYGYTF. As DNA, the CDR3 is TGTGCCAGCAGTTACAGGGGTGTCTATGGCTACACCTTC.

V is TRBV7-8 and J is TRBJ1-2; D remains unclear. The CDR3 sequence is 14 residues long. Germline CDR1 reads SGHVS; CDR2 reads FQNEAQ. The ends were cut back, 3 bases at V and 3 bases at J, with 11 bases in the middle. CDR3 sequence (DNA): TGTGCCAGCAGCTTGATGGGAAGTGACTATGGCTACACCTTC. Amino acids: CASSLMGSDYGYTF. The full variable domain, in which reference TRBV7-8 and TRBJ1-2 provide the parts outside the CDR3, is GAGVSQSPRYKVAKRGQDVALRCDPISGHVSLFWYQQALGQGPEFLTYFQNEAQLDKSGLPSDRFFAERPEGSVSTLKIQRTQQEDSAVYLCASSLMGSDYGYTFGSGTRLTVV.

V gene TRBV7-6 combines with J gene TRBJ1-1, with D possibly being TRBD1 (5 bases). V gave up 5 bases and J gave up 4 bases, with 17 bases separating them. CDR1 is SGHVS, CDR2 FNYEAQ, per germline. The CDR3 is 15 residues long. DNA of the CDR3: TGTGCCAGCAGCCCAGGAAGGGGTGGAGGCACTGAAGCTTTCTTT. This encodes CASSPGRGGGTEAFF.

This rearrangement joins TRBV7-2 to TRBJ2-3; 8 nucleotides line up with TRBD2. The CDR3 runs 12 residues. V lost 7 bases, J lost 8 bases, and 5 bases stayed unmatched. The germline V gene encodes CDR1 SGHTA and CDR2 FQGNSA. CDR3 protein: CASTSGGGTQYF. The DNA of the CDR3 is TGTGCCAGCACCTCGGGGGGGGGTACGCAGTATTTT.

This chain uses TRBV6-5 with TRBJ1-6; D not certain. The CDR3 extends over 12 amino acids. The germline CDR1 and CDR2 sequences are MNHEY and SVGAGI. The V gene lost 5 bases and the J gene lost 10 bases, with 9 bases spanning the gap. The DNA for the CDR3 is TGTGCCAGCAGTACCGGACTCTCACCCCTCCACTTT. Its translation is CASSTGLSPLHF.

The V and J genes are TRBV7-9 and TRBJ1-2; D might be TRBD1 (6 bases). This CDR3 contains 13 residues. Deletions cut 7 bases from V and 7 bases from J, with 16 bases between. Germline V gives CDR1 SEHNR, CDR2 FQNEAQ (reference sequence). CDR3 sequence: CASTPPGTSGYTF. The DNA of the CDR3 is TGTGCCAGCACCCCCCCGGGGACAAGTGGCTACACCTTC.

The CDR3 nucleotides read TGTGCCAGTAGTATTGCCTCGGGGACTGAAGCTTTCTTT. This codes for CASSIASGTEAFF. The V gene is TRBV19, the J gene TRBJ1-1; no reliable D call. This CDR3 comprises 13 residues. Germline V lookup: CDR1 LNHDA, CDR2 SQIVND (reference sequence). V was clipped by 3 bases and J by 5 bases, with 10 bases between them.

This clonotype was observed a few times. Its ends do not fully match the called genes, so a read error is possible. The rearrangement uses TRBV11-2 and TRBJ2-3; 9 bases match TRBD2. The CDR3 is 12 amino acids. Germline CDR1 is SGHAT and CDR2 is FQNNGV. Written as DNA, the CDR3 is TGTGCCAGCAGCTTAGCCGGGAGCGGGAGGCATTTT. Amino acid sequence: CASSLAGSGRHF.

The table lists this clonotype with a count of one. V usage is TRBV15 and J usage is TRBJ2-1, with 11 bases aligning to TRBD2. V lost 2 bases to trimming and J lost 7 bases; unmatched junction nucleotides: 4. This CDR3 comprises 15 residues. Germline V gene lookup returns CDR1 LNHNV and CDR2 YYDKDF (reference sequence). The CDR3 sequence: CATSRRLAGGNEQFF. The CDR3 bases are TGTGCCACCAGCAGAAGGCTAGCGGGAGGTAATGAGCAGTTCTTC.

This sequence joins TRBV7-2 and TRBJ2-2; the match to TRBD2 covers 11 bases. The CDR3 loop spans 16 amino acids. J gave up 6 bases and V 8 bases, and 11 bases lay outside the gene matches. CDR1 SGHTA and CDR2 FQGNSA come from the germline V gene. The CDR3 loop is CASSNSGGAGAGELFF. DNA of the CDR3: TGTGCCAGCTCAAATAGCGGGGGGGCCGGGGCCGGGGAGCTGTTTTTT.

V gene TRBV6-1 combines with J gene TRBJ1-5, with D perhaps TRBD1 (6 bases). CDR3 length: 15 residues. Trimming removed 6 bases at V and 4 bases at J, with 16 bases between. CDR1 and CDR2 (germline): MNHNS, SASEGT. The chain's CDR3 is CASSTRTEGNQPQHF. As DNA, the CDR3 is TGTGCCAGCAGCACCCGGACAGAAGGGAATCAGCCCCAGCATTTT.

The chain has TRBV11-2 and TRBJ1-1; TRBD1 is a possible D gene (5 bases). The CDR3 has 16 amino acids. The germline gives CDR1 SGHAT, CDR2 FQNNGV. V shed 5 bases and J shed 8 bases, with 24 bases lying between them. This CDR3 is CASSPRGSKERGEAFF. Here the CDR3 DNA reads TGTGCCAGCAGCCCTAGGGGTTCTAAAGAGAGGGGAGAAGCTTTCTTT.

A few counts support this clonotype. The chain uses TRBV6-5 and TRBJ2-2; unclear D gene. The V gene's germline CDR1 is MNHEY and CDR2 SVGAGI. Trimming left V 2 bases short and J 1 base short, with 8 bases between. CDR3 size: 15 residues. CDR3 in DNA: TGTGCCAGCAGTTACGGCGGTGGGAACACCGGGGAGCTGTTTTTT. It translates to CASSYGGGNTGELFF.

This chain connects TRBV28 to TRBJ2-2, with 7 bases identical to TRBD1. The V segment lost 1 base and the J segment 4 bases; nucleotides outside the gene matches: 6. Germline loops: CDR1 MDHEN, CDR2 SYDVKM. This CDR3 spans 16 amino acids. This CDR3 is CASSLSDRVFTGELFF. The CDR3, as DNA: TGTGCCAGCAGTTTATCCGACAGGGTCTTCACCGGGGAGCTGTTTTTT.

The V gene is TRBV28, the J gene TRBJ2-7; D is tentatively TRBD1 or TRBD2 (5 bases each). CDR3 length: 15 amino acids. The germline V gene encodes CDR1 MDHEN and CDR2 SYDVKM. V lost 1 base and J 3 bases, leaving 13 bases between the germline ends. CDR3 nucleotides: TGTGCCAGCAGTTTATCAGGGTGGGGGAGCTACGAGCAGTACTTC. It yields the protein CASSLSGWGSYEQYF. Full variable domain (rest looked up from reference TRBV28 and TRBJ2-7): DVKVTQSSRYLVKRTGEKVFLECVQDMDHENMFWYRQDPGLGLRLIYFSYDVKMKEKGDIPEGYSVSREKKERFSLILESASTNQTSMYLCASSLSGWGSYEQYFGPGTRLTVT.